This TCR beta chain was captured by sequencing in a study of identical twins. This CDR3 contains 20 residues. Trimming removed 2 bases at V and 3 bases at J, with 29 bases between. Germline loops: CDR1 MNHEY, CDR2 SVGEGT. TCRdb fed the 5' RACE reads into MiXCR, producing one record per CDR3 protein. The sample consists of under 350,000 distinct CDR3 sequences, roughly 9.8% of them appearing once. The same sample was also studied in work on yellow fever vaccine responses in identical twins.

The sample was CD8+ T cells sorted from blood. This chain joins TRBV6-2 or TRBV6-3 and TRBJ2-7, with TRBD1 as a possible D gene (6 bases). The sequence came from a woman aged 18-29 years in good health. The CDR3 sequence: CASSYGGTGSKGVPFYEQYF. In DNA form, the CDR3 reads TGTGCCAGCAGTTACGGGGGAACAGGGTCCAAGGGAGTCCCTTTCTACGAGCAGTACTTC.